This T cell receptor (beta chain) was observed in a study of OX40 agonist ivuxolimab in advanced cancers. Background on the study: Approximately 41% of patients had received prior checkpoint inhibitor therapy. Partial responses, seen in three patients, involved one hepatocellular carcinoma and two cutaneous melanomas.

Study-wide findings and caveats: At 0.1 to 3.0 mg/kg and by week 6, CD4+ and CD8+ T cells in the blood had expanded clonally.

A single count supports this clone. Its antigen is as yet unknown. Trimming at V came to 3 bases and at J to 9 bases, leaving 13 bases not matched to a gene. Germline V gene data show CDR1 as SGDLS and CDR2 as YYNGEE. The CDR3 consists of 16 residues. The protocol was immunoSEQ multiplex PCR, while the TCRdb copy is restricted to in-frame clones and leaves out a portion. Among tens of thousands of clones listed, 75% to 95% were seen once. This TCR derives from an adult with an advanced solid tumor such as melanoma, head and neck, liver or kidney cancer. The input for sequencing was CD4+ or CD8+ T cells sorted from blood, taken in a trial of the OX40 agonist ivuxolimab. J is TRBJ2-1 and V is TRBV9; 9 nucleotides agree with TRBD2. CDR3 in amino acids: CASSEAVSSGIGEQFF. The CDR3 region has the DNA TGTGCCAGCAGCGAGGCGGTGTCTAGCGGGATTGGTGAGCAGTTCTTC.